A selection of T cell receptor beta chains follows, all from one sample in a study of blood T cell repertoires in COVID-19. Profiling relied on immunoSEQ multiplex PCR, and the TCRdb table lists in-frame clones only, not all of them. This table holds around 380,000 clones, about 87% found once. Sequences were obtained from PBMCs or T cells enriched from blood (not recorded which). These TCRs come from a man under 40 who had recovered from COVID-19. CDR3s leave out the opening cysteine and the closing phenylalanine or tryptophan.

TRBV5-4	TRBJ1-5	ASSLGGTGGLQPQH
TRBV2	TRBJ2-7	ASSKTSGGQLSSYEQY
TRBV9	TRBJ2-5	ASSVDDRVKETQY
TRBV29-1	TRBJ1-1	SVEINTEAF
TRBV5-5	TRBJ1-6	ASSYDSPNSPLH
TRBV6-4	TRBJ1-2	ASSGEPGYGYT
TRBV11-3	TRBJ2-2	ASSSQGGTGELF
TRBV3-1/TRBV3-2	TRBJ1-1	ASSPRQGELDTEAF
TRBV12-3/TRBV12-4	TRBJ1-6	ASSLELSSPLH
TRBV11-2	TRBJ2-7	ASSPLDTTYEQY
TRBV29-1	TRBJ1-4	SADEGMDEKLF
TRBV7-9	TRBJ2-3	ASSFMERDTQY
TRBV4-1	TRBJ1-2	ASRKGQGGLNGYT
TRBV6-5	TRBJ1-6	ASSPTGNGNSPLH
TRBV27	TRBJ1-4	ASSRDRGGEKLF
TRBV4-1	TRBJ2-7	VSSQDSGYEQY
TRBV2	TRBJ2-2	ASWGANTGELF
TRBV6-2/TRBV6-3	TRBJ2-5	ASSSLTDVQY
TRBV5-1	TRBJ2-2	ASSTGLAGLTGELF
TRBV21-1	TRBJ1-5	ACRCGRENQPQH
TRBV7-6	TRBJ1-5	ASSLGAEPSNQPQH
TRBV27	TRBJ2-3	ASSLGLAGGRGTDTQY
TRBV30	TRBJ1-6	AWSTRDDSPLH
TRBV2	TRBJ1-1	ASSEAQGQGMNTEAF
TRBV9	TRBJ1-6	ASSVATGYNSPLH
TRBV29-1	TRBJ1-1	SVVGTGRPEAF
TRBV30	TRBJ1-1	AWSVSGVTEAF
TRBV6-5	TRBJ2-1	ASSRTSRDEQF
TRBV7-2	TRBJ2-7	ASSLGTGSSYEQY
TRBV3-1/TRBV3-2	TRBJ2-7	ASSQDEGLSYEQY
TRBV9	TRBJ2-7	ASSPRTGLGSYEQY
TRBV5-1	TRBJ1-4	ASSLSGRGQEKLF
TRBV7-2	TRBJ2-7	ASSDRTGHEQY
TRBV18	TRBJ2-3	ASSPGVGRGPVTQY
TRBV7-9	TRBJ2-5	ASSPTRGLETQY
TRBV4-1	TRBJ1-5	ASSQDAGSGNQPQH
TRBV4-1	TRBJ1-2	ASSQTGGYGYT
TRBV7-6	TRBJ2-5	ASSPPRDRGETQY
TRBV7-2	TRBJ2-3	ASSSHRVDTQY
TRBV10-3	TRBJ1-3	AIRIESSGNTIY
TRBV30	TRBJ1-2	AWSVDGTAGYT
TRBV18	TRBJ2-3	ASSPPNRGLGDTQY
TRBV27	TRBJ2-3	ASSLWFRGETDTQY
TRBV9	TRBJ1-6	ASSAGQGGISPLH
TRBV19	TRBJ1-5	ASISGQGSNQPQH
TRBV6-2/TRBV6-3	TRBJ1-5	ASSYLAGDRGRRGNQPQH
TRBV18	TRBJ2-1	ASSPTGIYYNEQF
TRBV12-5	TRBJ2-7	ATPTGGEEQY
TRBV7-9	TRBJ2-7	ASSLSFTSRDYEQY
TRBV7-9	TRBJ1-3	ASSGGQGTFSGNTIY
TRBV30	TRBJ1-5	AWSVANNQPQH
TRBV6-4	TRBJ1-5	ARALRALTTGDQPQH
TRBV10-2	TRBJ2-7	ASIGGAGYEQY
TRBV11-2	TRBJ1-2	ASSPFGTAGHGYT
TRBV5-6	TRBJ2-3	ASSLVWGGFTDTQY
TRBV7-8	TRBJ1-5	ASSSGTDYSNQPQH
TRBV6-5	TRBJ2-1	ASRMSGGGFNEQF